These T cell receptor beta chains were read from a single sample in a study of T cells in Graves' hyperthyroidism and ophthalmopathy. TCRdb processed the multiplex PCR reads anew with MiXCR; each CDR3 protein has one entry. The sample yields 650,000 to 700,000 distinct CDR3 sequences, around a sixth seen once. The sequenced sample was blood. These receptors originate from a man in his forties or fifties with Graves' hyperthyroidism. Each CDR3 is given with its conserved first and last residue. Fields, in order: D gene, J gene, V gene, CDR3 length, clone size, CDR3 DNA, CDR3 protein. The D gene is left open where the match is weak. The size of a clone is reported for some rows only, either as once, few or many, or as a class for expanded clones.

d_gene: TRBD1
j_gene: TRBJ1-1
v_gene: TRBV7-3
len: 16
abundance: NA
CDR3nt: TGTGCCAGCAGCGCTTCCCGGGACAGTGCGAACACTGAAGCTTTCTTT
CDR3aa: CASSASRDSANTEAFF

d_gene: NA
j_gene: TRBJ1-5
v_gene: TRBV6-1
len: 16
abundance: few
CDR3nt: TGTGCCAGCAGGTTAATGGGGACAAATAGCAATCAGCCCCAGCATTTT
CDR3aa: CASRLMGTNSNQPQHF

d_gene: NA
j_gene: TRBJ1-2
v_gene: TRBV9
len: 14
abundance: many
CDR3nt: TGTGCCAGCAGCGTAGGTAATGGAGGGGTTGGCTACACCTTC
CDR3aa: CASSVGNGGVGYTF

d_gene: TRBD2
j_gene: TRBJ2-7
v_gene: TRBV2
len: 14
abundance: NA
CDR3nt: TGTGCCAGCCGTAGAGCGGGGGGCTCCTACGAGCAGTACTTC
CDR3aa: CASRRAGGSYEQYF

d_gene: NA
j_gene: TRBJ2-7
v_gene: TRBV7-9
len: 16
abundance: many
CDR3nt: TGTGCCAGCAGCCGACAACAATGGGGGGACTCGTACGAGCAGTACTTC
CDR3aa: CASSRQQWGDSYEQYF

d_gene: TRBD1
j_gene: TRBJ2-1
v_gene: TRBV6-1
len: 15
abundance: few
CDR3nt: TGTGCCGGCAGTGCTTCCGACAGGGCCTACAATGAGCAGTTCTTC
CDR3aa: CAGSASDRAYNEQFF

d_gene: NA
j_gene: TRBJ1-1
v_gene: TRBV27
len: 16
abundance: many
CDR3nt: TGTGCCAGCAGAGATACAGGGTCCGACTGGAACACTGAAGCTTTCTTT
CDR3aa: CASRDTGSDWNTEAFF

d_gene: NA
j_gene: TRBJ1-1
v_gene: TRBV6-1
len: 13
abundance: many
CDR3nt: TGTGCCAGCTCAGCAGAGATGAACACTGAAGCTTTCTTT
CDR3aa: CASSAEMNTEAFF

d_gene: NA
j_gene: TRBJ2-7
v_gene: TRBV4-3
len: 15
abundance: few
CDR3nt: TGCGCCAGCAGCCACAGACTAGAGATGGCCCACGAGCAGTACTTC
CDR3aa: CASSHRLEMAHEQYF

d_gene: NA
j_gene: TRBJ2-3
v_gene: TRBV20-1
len: 14
abundance: many
CDR3nt: TGCAGTGCTAGAACAGGGATAGTCACAGATACGCAGTATTTT
CDR3aa: CSARTGIVTDTQYF

d_gene: TRBD1
j_gene: TRBJ2-7
v_gene: TRBV27
len: 15
abundance: many
CDR3nt: TGTGCCAGCAGTACCCGGGACAGGGGGCCGAACGAGCAGTACTTC
CDR3aa: CASSTRDRGPNEQYF

d_gene: TRBD2
j_gene: TRBJ2-1
v_gene: TRBV5-1
len: 17
abundance: NA
CDR3nt: TGCGCCAGCAGCTTGGAGGGACTAGCGGGCTCCTACAATGAGCAGTTCTTC
CDR3aa: CASSLEGLAGSYNEQFF

d_gene: TRBD2
j_gene: TRBJ2-3
v_gene: TRBV30
len: 18
abundance: NA
CDR3nt: TGTGCCTGGAGTGTATCGCGCTTTGCTAGCGGTAACACAGATACGCAGTATTTT
CDR3aa: CAWSVSRFASGNTDTQYF

d_gene: TRBD1
j_gene: TRBJ2-1
v_gene: TRBV10-1
len: 14
abundance: few
CDR3nt: TGCGCCAGCAGACCGGGACAGGGCTCCAATGAGCAGTTCTTC
CDR3aa: CASRPGQGSNEQFF

d_gene: NA
j_gene: TRBJ1-6
v_gene: TRBV6-1
len: 14
abundance: NA
CDR3nt: TGTGCCAGCAGTAGGCGCGGGCAGCGTTCACCCCCCCACTTT
CDR3aa: CASSRRGQRSPPHF

d_gene: NA
j_gene: TRBJ2-2
v_gene: TRBV7-9
len: 16
abundance: NA
CDR3nt: TGTGCCAGCAGAAATACCGGGACAAAGAATACCGGGGAGCTGTTTTTT
CDR3aa: CASRNTGTKNTGELFF

d_gene: TRBD2
j_gene: TRBJ2-7
v_gene: TRBV28
len: 15
abundance: many
CDR3nt: TGTGCCAGCAGAGTTACTAGCGGGGCAGGCTACGAGCAGTACTTC
CDR3aa: CASRVTSGAGYEQYF

d_gene: NA
j_gene: TRBJ1-3
v_gene: TRBV28
len: 14
abundance: few
CDR3nt: TGTGCCAGCATCCTCGGGGGGTCCGGAAACACCATATATTTT
CDR3aa: CASILGGSGNTIYF

d_gene: NA
j_gene: TRBJ2-3
v_gene: TRBV2
len: 15
abundance: many
CDR3nt: TGTGCCAGCAGTGCCCCTGAACACAACACAGATACGCAGTATTTT
CDR3aa: CASSAPEHNTDTQYF

d_gene: TRBD2
j_gene: TRBJ2-2
v_gene: TRBV2
len: 18
abundance: NA
CDR3nt: TGTGCCAGCAGCGACCCGGGACTAGCGGGAGCATCCACCGGGGAGCTGTTTTTT
CDR3aa: CASSDPGLAGASTGELFF

d_gene: NA
j_gene: TRBJ2-5
v_gene: TRBV7-9
len: 16
abundance: few
CDR3nt: TGTGCCAGCAGCTTAGCGTCACAGGCCTCCCAAGAGACCCAGTACTTC
CDR3aa: CASSLASQASQETQYF

d_gene: TRBD2
j_gene: TRBJ2-5
v_gene: TRBV6-1
len: 18
abundance: NA
CDR3nt: TGTGCCAGCAGAAGGGGACTAGCGGGAGTTTGGGGCCAAGAGACCCAGTACTTC
CDR3aa: CASRRGLAGVWGQETQYF

d_gene: NA
j_gene: TRBJ2-1
v_gene: TRBV27
len: 15
abundance: many
CDR3nt: TGTGCCACTGCCGCGGGGGCTAGCGGTTACAATGAGCAGTTCTTC
CDR3aa: CATAAGASGYNEQFF

d_gene: NA
j_gene: TRBJ1-1
v_gene: TRBV4-1
len: 13
abundance: few
CDR3nt: TGCGCCAGCAGCCAGGTAGGGCAGGAGAAAGCTTTCTTT
CDR3aa: CASSQVGQEKAFF

d_gene: TRBD1
j_gene: TRBJ2-7
v_gene: TRBV27
len: 16
abundance: many
CDR3nt: TGTGCCAGCAGTATCCACGGACAGGGGCCTACCTACGAGCAGTACTTC
CDR3aa: CASSIHGQGPTYEQYF

d_gene: TRBD1
j_gene: TRBJ1-6
v_gene: TRBV4-1
len: 15
abundance: NA
CDR3nt: TGCGCCAGCAGCCAAGTAGGACAGGGGACCTATTCCCTCCACTTT
CDR3aa: CASSQVGQGTYSLHF

d_gene: NA
j_gene: TRBJ2-1
v_gene: TRBV6-5
len: 16
abundance: NA
CDR3nt: TGTGCCAGCAGTTACTCGGGGCTTAGCTCCTACAATGAGCAGTTCTTC
CDR3aa: CASSYSGLSSYNEQFF

d_gene: TRBD1
j_gene: TRBJ1-4
v_gene: TRBV5-5
len: 15
abundance: NA
CDR3nt: TGTGCCAGCAGCAAAGGGACAGGAGGGAATGAAAAACTGTTTTTT
CDR3aa: CASSKGTGGNEKLFF

d_gene: NA
j_gene: TRBJ2-7
v_gene: TRBV7-9
len: 13
abundance: many
CDR3nt: TGTGCCAGCAGCGTCTTGGGGGAGGACGAGCAGTACTTC
CDR3aa: CASSVLGEDEQYF

d_gene: NA
j_gene: TRBJ1-5
v_gene: TRBV28
len: 14
abundance: few
CDR3nt: TGTGCCAGCAGTTTTCAGGGATACAATCAGCCCCAGCATTTT
CDR3aa: CASSFQGYNQPQHF

d_gene: NA
j_gene: TRBJ1-5
v_gene: TRBV3-1
len: 14
abundance: few
CDR3nt: TGTGCCAGCAGCCAAGGGGGAGGGCTACAGCCCCAGCATTTT
CDR3aa: CASSQGGGLQPQHF

d_gene: NA
j_gene: TRBJ1-1
v_gene: TRBV5-6
len: 14
abundance: NA
CDR3nt: TGTGCCAGCAGGGCGCCCGAAAAGGGAACTGAAGCTTTCTTT
CDR3aa: CASRAPEKGTEAFF

d_gene: TRBD2
j_gene: TRBJ2-1
v_gene: TRBV20-1
len: 17
abundance: NA
CDR3nt: TGCAGTGCCAGGGGAACTAGCGGGAGCAATACCCACAATGAGCAGTTCTTC
CDR3aa: CSARGTSGSNTHNEQFF

d_gene: TRBD1
j_gene: TRBJ1-5
v_gene: TRBV28
len: 17
abundance: few
CDR3nt: TGTGCCAGCAATCCCCCCGGACAGGGGGCTTTCAATCAGCCCCAGCATTTT
CDR3aa: CASNPPGQGAFNQPQHF

d_gene: NA
j_gene: TRBJ2-3
v_gene: TRBV27
len: 18
abundance: few
CDR3nt: TGTGCCAGCAGTTTATCCCCTAAGGGAGGGGGCGTACGTCATCGGGAGTATTTT
CDR3aa: CASSLSPKGGGVRHREYF

d_gene: NA
j_gene: TRBJ1-5
v_gene: TRBV14
len: 17
abundance: NA
CDR3nt: TGTGCCAGCAGCCGGGGGGAATCTAAGCCGCGGGTTCAGCCCCAGCATTTT
CDR3aa: CASSRGESKPRVQPQHF

d_gene: NA
j_gene: TRBJ2-2
v_gene: TRBV13
len: 14
abundance: few
CDR3nt: TGTGCCAGCAGCTTGATAGCGGAGGCCGGGGAGCTGTTTTTT
CDR3aa: CASSLIAEAGELFF

d_gene: NA
j_gene: TRBJ2-3
v_gene: TRBV4-3
len: 16
abundance: few
CDR3nt: TGCGCCAGCAGCCAAGATTTTGTAGCGGTCACAGATACGCAGTATTTT
CDR3aa: CASSQDFVAVTDTQYF

d_gene: NA
j_gene: TRBJ2-3
v_gene: TRBV9
len: 14
abundance: few
CDR3nt: TGTGCCAGCAGCGCCGCAGGGTACCCAGATACGCAGTATTTT
CDR3aa: CASSAAGYPDTQYF

d_gene: TRBD1
j_gene: TRBJ2-7
v_gene: TRBV5-4
len: 13
abundance: many
CDR3nt: TGTGCCAGCACCCGGGACAGGGGCTCCGAGCAGTACTTC
CDR3aa: CASTRDRGSEQYF

d_gene: TRBD1
j_gene: TRBJ1-5
v_gene: TRBV7-9
len: 17
abundance: NA
CDR3nt: TGTGCCAGCAGCTTAGGGGACAGGGACATTCACAATCAGCCCCAGCATTTT
CDR3aa: CASSLGDRDIHNQPQHF

d_gene: TRBD1
j_gene: TRBJ1-4
v_gene: TRBV2
len: 14
abundance: many
CDR3nt: TGTGCCAGCAGGATACAGGGGTTAAGTGAAAAACTGTTTTTT
CDR3aa: CASRIQGLSEKLFF

d_gene: TRBD2
j_gene: TRBJ2-7
v_gene: TRBV6-2/TRBV6-3
len: 14
abundance: many
CDR3nt: TGTGCCAGCAGAGCGGGGCTAGCTGTTCACGAGCAGTACTTC
CDR3aa: CASRAGLAVHEQYF

d_gene: NA
j_gene: TRBJ1-1
v_gene: TRBV28
len: 16
abundance: NA
CDR3nt: TGTGCGAGCAGGGTAGGGGGGGCGGCCATGAACACTGAAGCTTACTTT
CDR3aa: CASRVGGAAMNTEAYF

d_gene: NA
j_gene: TRBJ2-3
v_gene: TRBV4-1
len: 15
abundance: NA
CDR3nt: TGCGCCAGCAGCCAAGGAGCAAAGTTTGCAGATACGCAGTATTTT
CDR3aa: CASSQGAKFADTQYF

d_gene: TRBD2
j_gene: TRBJ2-7
v_gene: TRBV2
len: 14
abundance: many
CDR3nt: TGTGCCAGCAGTGATTTTAGCGGGACCCTCGAGCAGTACTTC
CDR3aa: CASSDFSGTLEQYF

d_gene: TRBD1
j_gene: TRBJ2-3
v_gene: TRBV7-6
len: 16
abundance: few
CDR3nt: TGTGCCAGCAGCTTAGCATCCAGGGGGCGAGGCGGTACGCAGTATTTT
CDR3aa: CASSLASRGRGGTQYF

d_gene: TRBD1
j_gene: TRBJ2-2
v_gene: TRBV27
len: 15
abundance: few
CDR3nt: TGTGCCAGCAGTTCCTGGACAGGGAACACCGGGGAGCTGTTTTTT
CDR3aa: CASSSWTGNTGELFF

d_gene: NA
j_gene: TRBJ1-2
v_gene: TRBV28
len: 12
abundance: many
CDR3nt: TGTGCCAGCAGTTCAGGACTCTATGGCTACACCTTC
CDR3aa: CASSSGLYGYTF

d_gene: NA
j_gene: TRBJ2-2
v_gene: TRBV5-6
len: 13
abundance: many
CDR3nt: TGTGCCAGCAGCTTGGGAAGGTCCGGGGAGCTGTTTTTT
CDR3aa: CASSLGRSGELFF

d_gene: TRBD2
j_gene: TRBJ2-5
v_gene: TRBV2
len: 16
abundance: many
CDR3nt: TGTGCCAGCAGTGCGGTAGCGGGAGCGTTCCAAGAGACCCAGTACTTC
CDR3aa: CASSAVAGAFQETQYF

d_gene: NA
j_gene: TRBJ2-7
v_gene: TRBV11-2
len: 12
abundance: NA
CDR3nt: TGTGCCAGCAGCTTAGTAGACGTCGAGCAGTACTTC
CDR3aa: CASSLVDVEQYF

d_gene: TRBD1
j_gene: TRBJ1-5
v_gene: TRBV3-1
len: 15
abundance: many
CDR3nt: TGTGCCAGCAGCATACAGGGGGCTGGCAATCAGCCCCAGCATTTT
CDR3aa: CASSIQGAGNQPQHF

d_gene: TRBD1
j_gene: TRBJ2-7
v_gene: TRBV19
len: 16
abundance: many
CDR3nt: TGTGCCAGTAGATCCGGGACAGGGGGCTCTCGCTACGAGCAGTACTTC
CDR3aa: CASRSGTGGSRYEQYF

d_gene: TRBD1
j_gene: TRBJ1-1
v_gene: TRBV10-3
len: 15
abundance: many
CDR3nt: TGTGCCGTCAGTGAAGACAGGGATGTGAACACTGAAGCTTTCTTT
CDR3aa: CAVSEDRDVNTEAFF

d_gene: NA
j_gene: TRBJ2-2
v_gene: TRBV5-1
len: 15
abundance: NA
CDR3nt: TGCGCCAGCCACTGGCGACTGACGAACACCGGGGAGCTGTTTTTT
CDR3aa: CASHWRLTNTGELFF

d_gene: NA
j_gene: TRBJ2-7
v_gene: TRBV5-8
len: 14
abundance: NA
CDR3nt: TGTGCCAGCAGCTTGCTGGGGATTGCATACGAGCAGTACTTC
CDR3aa: CASSLLGIAYEQYF

d_gene: NA
j_gene: TRBJ2-2
v_gene: TRBV24-1
len: 13
abundance: many
CDR3nt: TGTGCCGTAGGGCGGTCGAACACCGGGGAGCTGTTTTTT
CDR3aa: CAVGRSNTGELFF

d_gene: TRBD1
j_gene: TRBJ2-5
v_gene: TRBV7-9
len: 13
abundance: NA
CDR3nt: TGTGCCAGCAGCTTCCGGGACAGAGAGACCCAGTACTTC
CDR3aa: CASSFRDRETQYF